A single sample gave rise to the 26 T cell receptor beta chains below, sequenced in a study of blood T cell repertoires in COVID-19. Using immunoSEQ multiplex PCR, the repertoire was profiled, and TCRdb retains in-frame clones only, with some absent. The sample lists 70,000 to 80,000 clones, 82% occurring once. The sample consisted of peripheral blood. These receptors all stem from a woman aged 80 or over with acute or convalescent COVID-19.

The genes are TRBV11-3 and TRBJ1-4, with D possibly matching TRBD1 (5 bases). The V end was cut by 2 bases, the J end by 4 bases, with 20 bases between. Germline V gene data show CDR1 as SGHNT and CDR2 as YENEEA. CDR3 length equals 18 residues. In DNA, the CDR3 is TGTGCCAGCAGCTTATATTGGGGCGTTGGGGCGCTTAATGAAAAACTGTTTTTT. Its protein product is CASSLYWGVGALNEKLFF.

The chain joins TRBV6-5 to TRBJ1-2, with 9 bases matching TRBD1. After removal of 7 bases from V and 1 base from J, the junction contained 7 bases not matched to a gene. In germline, CDR1 is MNHEY, CDR2 SVGAGI. This CDR3 spans 15 amino acids. The CDR3 nucleotides are TGTGCCAGCAAGCCCGGGACAGGGATTAACTATGGCTACACCTTC. Protein product: CASKPGTGINYGYTF.

Details on this clone: This same CDR3 is encoded by further DNA sequences in the sample. This chain joins TRBV7-3 and TRBJ2-3, with 8 bases fitting TRBD2. The trim removed 2 bases at V and 3 bases at J, leaving 4 bases unmatched. Germline CDR1 SGHTA, CDR2 FQGTGA. This CDR3 is 15 amino acids long. CDR3: CASSLAGGSTDTQYF. CDR3 nucleotides: TGTGCCAGCAGCTTAGCGGGAGGTTCGACAGATACGCAGTATTTT.

This sequence joins TRBV18 and TRBJ2-5, with 7 bases fitting TRBD2. CDR1 and CDR2 (germline): KGHSH, LQKENI. Trimming took 4 bases from V and 0 from J; bases not matched to a gene: 11. The CDR3 consists of 17 residues. CDR3 loop: CASSLFGRSGNQETQYF. The CDR3, as DNA: TGTGCCAGCTCACTTTTCGGGCGCAGCGGGAACCAAGAGACCCAGTACTTC.

This chain joins TRBV12-3 or TRBV12-4 and TRBJ1-2, with 7 bases fitting TRBD1. The CDR3 totals 13 residues. The junction had 0 bases not matched to a gene; V was cut back by 3 bases and J by 2 bases. CDR3 loop: CASSLTGNYGYTF. The CDR3 DNA sequence: TGTGCCAGCAGTTTGACAGGGAACTATGGCTACACCTTC.

The gene calls are TRBV19 and TRBJ1-2; D gene unclear. V was trimmed by 10 bases and J by 0 bases, leaving 21 bases between them. CDR3 length: 16 amino acids. Germline V lookup: CDR1 LNHDA, CDR2 SQIVND (reference sequence). In DNA form, the CDR3 reads TGTGCCACCAGGAACGCCAATGCCGGGGCTAACTATGGCTACACCTTC. Translation: CATRNANAGANYGYTF.

The V gene is TRBV28, the J gene TRBJ2-1; D might be TRBD2 (6 bases). The CDR3 totals 13 residues. Germline V CDR1 and CDR2: MDHEN, SYDVKM. V was pared by 6 bases and J by 3 bases, with 9 bases between. CDR3 amino acids: CASSGSRYNEQFF. CDR3 DNA sequence: TGTGCCAGCAGCGGGAGTCGCTACAATGAGCAGTTCTTC.

The rearrangement links TRBV6-2 or TRBV6-3 to TRBJ2-7, with 7 bases identical to TRBD2. The germline CDR1 and CDR2 sequences are MNHEY and SVGEGT. The CDR3 covers 20 residues. Trimming took 4 bases from V and 0 from J; bases not matched to a gene: 21. The CDR3: CASSFRSGRSLADLSYEQYF. CDR3 DNA sequence: TGTGCCAGCAGTTTTCGGTCAGGGAGGTCCCTAGCGGACCTCTCCTACGAGCAGTACTTC.

The rearrangement joins TRBV5-1 to TRBJ2-7; 7 bases line up with TRBD1. Germline CDR1 reads SGHRS; CDR2 reads YFSETQ. V was clipped by 0 bases and J by 4 bases; unmatched bases: 25. The CDR3 sequence is 21 residues long. The CDR3 spells CASSLAYGGQSDPSTGYEQYF. The CDR3 DNA reads as TGCGCCAGCAGCTTGGCCTATGGGGGACAGTCCGATCCTTCTACGGGATACGAGCAGTACTTC.

The genes are TRBV15 and TRBJ1-3; 7 bases align to TRBD1. The junction had 9 bases not matched to a gene; V was cut back by 1 base and J by 3 bases. Germline V gives CDR1 LNHNV, CDR2 YYDKDF (reference sequence). The CDR3 has 17 residues. DNA for the CDR3: TGTGCCACCAGCAGAGTTTTGGGACAGTTACTTGGAAACACCATATATTTT. Protein: CATSRVLGQLLGNTIYF. Full variable domain (rest looked up from reference TRBV15 and TRBJ1-3): DAMVIQNPRYQVTQFGKPVTLSCSQTLNHNVMYWYQQKSSQAPKLLFHYYDKDFNNEADTPDNFQSRRPNTSFCFLDIRSPGLGDTAMYLCATSRVLGQLLGNTIYFGEGSWLTVV.

The chain has TRBV9 and TRBJ1-2; the match to TRBD1 covers 7 bases. V was clipped by 3 bases and J by 4 bases; unmatched bases: 6. Germline CDR1 is SGDLS and CDR2 is YYNGEE. This CDR3 spans 14 amino acids. The CDR3 sequence is CASSASGTAYGYTF. The DNA for the CDR3 is TGTGCCAGCAGCGCCTCCGGGACAGCCTATGGCTACACCTTC.

The chain recombines TRBV7-7 with TRBJ2-3, with 12 positions matching TRBD2. CDR3 length: 16 residues. V gave up 5 bases and J gave up 2 bases; unmatched junction bases: 5. Germline V CDR1 and CDR2: SSHAT, FNYEAQ (reference sequence). The CDR3 sequence: CASSPGLAGSTDTQYF. In DNA, the CDR3 is TGTGCCAGCAGCCCCGGACTAGCGGGGTCCACAGATACGCAGTATTTT.

V usage is TRBV19 and J usage is TRBJ2-1; TRBD2 agrees at 10 bases. The CDR3 runs 15 residues. Germline V CDR1 and CDR2: LNHDA, SQIVND (reference sequence). The junction had 10 bases not matched to a gene; V was cut back by 9 bases and J by 5 bases. The CDR3 nucleotides are TGTGCCAGCTCTAGCGGGAGCGCAGGAAACAATGAGCAGTTCTTC. Protein product: CASSSGSAGNNEQFF.

This clone was seen a handful of times. The rearrangement joins TRBV11-3 to TRBJ2-2; D uncertain. The CDR3 consists of 13 residues. CDR1 is SGHNT, CDR2 YENEEA, per germline. Trimming took off 0 bases at V and 6 bases at J, with 5 bases between the two ends. CDR3 amino acids: CASSLDWPGELFF. CDR3 in DNA: TGTGCCAGCAGCTTAGATTGGCCCGGGGAGCTGTTTTTT.

This clone was detected only a few times. This chain links TRBV28 with TRBJ2-5; 11 nucleotides line up with TRBD1. Trimming took 7 bases from V and 5 from J; bases not matched to a gene: 9. This CDR3 has 15 amino acids. The germline V gene has CDR1 MDHEN and CDR2 SYDVKM. In DNA, the CDR3 is TGTGCCAGCACCCGGGACAGGGGGTCTTGGGAGACCCAGTACTTC. Its protein product is CASTRDRGSWETQYF. Drawing the rest from reference TRBV28 and TRBJ2-5, the complete variable domain is DVKVTQSSRYLVKRTGEKVFLECVQDMDHENMFWYRQDPGLGLRLIYFSYDVKMKEKGDIPEGYSVSREKKERFSLILESASTNQTSMYLCASTRDRGSWETQYFGPGTRLLVL.

The chain couples TRBV7-9 to TRBJ2-1; 14 positions agree with TRBD2. This CDR3 comprises 18 residues. The V and J ends lost 6 bases and 7 bases, in that order; junction bases with no gene match: 14. CDR1 is SEHNR and CDR2 is FQNEAQ in the germline V gene (reference sequence). The CDR3: CASSSSSGTSGSKNEQFF. CDR3 coding DNA: TGTGCCAGCAGTTCCAGCTCCGGGACTAGCGGGAGTAAGAATGAGCAGTTCTTC.

The chain carries TRBV12-3 or TRBV12-4 and TRBJ1-2; D remains unclear. The CDR3 contains 12 residues. V lost 6 bases, J lost 5 bases, and 10 bases lay in between. The CDR3 loop reads CASSGSTYGYTF. CDR3 sequence (DNA): TGTGCCAGCAGCGGATCGACATATGGCTACACCTTC.

The chain links TRBV10-1 to TRBJ2-7; 8 nucleotides align to TRBD2. V gave up 7 bases and J gave up 0 bases; unmatched junction bases: 8. Looked up from germline, CDR1 is WNHNN and CDR2 is SYGVQD (reference sequence). CDR3 length equals 15 residues. CDR3 sequence: CASKIAGTSSYEQYF. The CDR3, as DNA: TGCGCCAGCAAAATAGCGGGAACGAGCTCCTACGAGCAGTACTTC.

V and J are TRBV6-5 and TRBJ2-2, with 11 bases lining up with TRBD2. The CDR3 sequence is 16 residues long. Germline trimming cut 4 bases from V and 8 bases from J; bases unmatched to any gene: 9. Germline V gene lookup returns CDR1 MNHEY and CDR2 SVGAGI. CDR3 in amino acids: CASSSRLAGRMGELFF. CDR3 DNA sequence: TGTGCCAGCAGTTCACGACTAGCGGGAAGGATGGGGGAGCTGTTTTTT.

This rearrangement joins TRBV6-1 to TRBJ1-1; tentative D call: TRBD1 (6 bases). Per germline, CDR1 MNHNS and CDR2 SASEGT. The CDR3 contains 15 residues. Deletions cut 1 base from V and 5 bases from J, with 14 bases between. In DNA form, the CDR3 reads TGTGCCAGCAGTGAAGTTGGGGGAAGGGGGACTGAAGCTTTCTTT. Protein product: CASSEVGGRGTEAFF.

The rearrangement links TRBV6-2 or TRBV6-3 to TRBJ1-5; D is perhaps TRBD1 (6 bases). CDR1 and CDR2 from the germline V gene are MNHEY and SVGEGT. The CDR3 has 18 amino acids. Trimming shortened V by 0 bases and J by 0 bases, and 15 bases separated the two germline ends. The DNA of the CDR3 is TGTGCCAGCAGTTACTCGATGGTAAGGGGGTTTAGCAATCAGCCCCAGCATTTT. It translates to CASSYSMVRGFSNQPQHF.

The chain employs TRBV5-1 and TRBJ1-4; D gene uncertain. This CDR3 comprises 14 residues. V lost 3 bases and J 11 bases, leaving 17 bases between the germline ends. CDR1 is SGHRS, CDR2 YFSETQ, per germline. DNA of the CDR3: TGCGCCAGCAGCTCCGGTGGTCTTCTAGATAAACTGTTTTTT. It translates to CASSSGGLLDKLFF.

The genes are TRBV28 and TRBJ2-4; TRBD2 is a possible D gene (5 bases). The V end was cut by 2 bases, the J end by 9 bases, with 14 bases between. Germline assignment: CDR1 MDHEN and CDR2 SYDVKM. This CDR3 comprises 14 residues. The CDR3 here is CASSLVPSRGIQYF. Written as DNA, the CDR3 is TGTGCCAGCAGTTTAGTCCCAAGTCGGGGCATTCAGTACTTC.

The rearrangement links TRBV12-3 or TRBV12-4 to TRBJ2-1; D is unresolved. The CDR3 has 12 residues. V was clipped by 2 bases and J by 5 bases, with 4 bases between them. The CDR3 spells CASSLFNNEQFF. The CDR3 nucleotides are TGTGCCAGCAGTTTATTCAACAATGAGCAGTTCTTC.

The V and J genes are TRBV18 and TRBJ1-3; weak D call: TRBD1 (6 bases). The CDR3 spans 16 residues. V was pared by 2 bases and J by 2 bases, with 13 bases between. Germline values: CDR1 KGHSH, CDR2 LQKENI. This chain's CDR3 is CASSPTQGATGNTIYF. The CDR3 nucleotides read TGTGCCAGCTCACCAACACAGGGTGCTACTGGAAACACCATATATTTT.

This clone was observed once. The V gene is TRBV5-1, the J gene TRBJ2-7, with 8 positions matching TRBD1. Trimming cost V 0 bases and J 3 bases; bases outside gene matches: 5. The CDR3 consists of 15 residues. CDR1 is SGHRS and CDR2 is YFSETQ in the germline V gene. Written as DNA, the CDR3 is TGCGCCAGCAGCTTGGTACAGGGGGAACGCTACGAGCAGTACTTC. Translated: CASSLVQGERYEQYF.